This entry describes one T cell receptor (beta chain). Its antigen is still unknown. TCRdb re-called the 5' RACE reads with MiXCR, one entry per CDR3 protein. The table has hundreds of thousands of distinct CDR3 sequences, roughly 21% seen once. The CDR3 loop spans 15 amino acids. Germline V gene data show CDR1 as DFQATT and CDR2 as SNEGSKA (reference sequence). Between the trimmed V and J ends, which lost 5 bases and 9 bases, there was a span of 23 bases. The data stem from a study of T cells after yellow fever vaccination. Overall study findings and caveats: There was a possibility that FACS-sorted repertoires contained abundant clonotypes contaminating from the bulk population. Peak timing came faster in the weaker secondary response, day 5 versus 15. At less than 97% for CD4 and around 91% for CD8, most primary-vaccination clones showed up again after the booster.

The sequence was obtained from a man aged 25 to 40 who received the YFV17D yellow fever vaccine. The V call is TRBV20-1, the J call TRBJ2-1; the D gene could be TRBD1 or TRBD2 (5 bases each). The specimen was PBMCs, collected 15 days after the yellow fever booster vaccination. The CDR3 DNA follows: TGCAGTGCTCCACCCTCGGGGCTAGTCGGTAGTGAGCAGTTCTTC. As protein: CSAPPSGLVGSEQFF.